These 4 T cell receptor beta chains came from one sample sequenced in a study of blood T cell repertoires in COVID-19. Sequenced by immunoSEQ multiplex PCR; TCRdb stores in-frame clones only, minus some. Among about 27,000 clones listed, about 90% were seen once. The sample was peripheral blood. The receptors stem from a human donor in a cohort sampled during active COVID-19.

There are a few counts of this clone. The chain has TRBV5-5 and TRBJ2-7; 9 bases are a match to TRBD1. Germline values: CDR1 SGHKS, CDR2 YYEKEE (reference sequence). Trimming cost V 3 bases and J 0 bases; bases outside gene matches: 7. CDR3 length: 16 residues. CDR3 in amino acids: CASSWGSTGGSYEQYF. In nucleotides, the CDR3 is TGTGCCAGCAGCTGGGGGTCGACAGGGGGCTCCTACGAGCAGTACTTC. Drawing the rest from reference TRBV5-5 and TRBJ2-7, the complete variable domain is DAGVTQSPTHLIKTRGQQVTLRCSPISGHKSVSWYQQVLGQGPQFIFQYYEKEERGRGNFPDRFSARQFPNYSSELNVNALLLGDSALYLCASSWGSTGGSYEQYFGPGTRLTVT.

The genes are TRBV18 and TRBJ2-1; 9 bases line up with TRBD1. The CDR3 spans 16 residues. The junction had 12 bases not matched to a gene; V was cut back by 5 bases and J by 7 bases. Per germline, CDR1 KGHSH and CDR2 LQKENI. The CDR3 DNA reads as TGTGCCAGCTCATCGACGACAGGGGGAGGTACAAATGAGCAGTTCTTC. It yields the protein CASSSTTGGGTNEQFF.

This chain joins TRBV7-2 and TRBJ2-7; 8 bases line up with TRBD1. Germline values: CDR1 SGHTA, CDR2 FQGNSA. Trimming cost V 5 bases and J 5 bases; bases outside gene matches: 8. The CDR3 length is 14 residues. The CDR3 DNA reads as TGTGCCAGCAGCACCGGACAGGGTTGGCACGAGCAGTACTTC. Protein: CASSTGQGWHEQYF.

The CDR3 nucleotides read TGCGCCAGCAGCCTACAGGGGGCTAATTCACCCCTCCACTTT. This gives the protein CASSLQGANSPLHF. The chain is built from TRBV5-1 and TRBJ1-6; 9 nucleotides align to TRBD1. V gave up 4 bases and J gave up 6 bases; unmatched junction bases: 2. This CDR3 has 14 amino acids. Germline loops: CDR1 SGHRS, CDR2 YFSETQ.